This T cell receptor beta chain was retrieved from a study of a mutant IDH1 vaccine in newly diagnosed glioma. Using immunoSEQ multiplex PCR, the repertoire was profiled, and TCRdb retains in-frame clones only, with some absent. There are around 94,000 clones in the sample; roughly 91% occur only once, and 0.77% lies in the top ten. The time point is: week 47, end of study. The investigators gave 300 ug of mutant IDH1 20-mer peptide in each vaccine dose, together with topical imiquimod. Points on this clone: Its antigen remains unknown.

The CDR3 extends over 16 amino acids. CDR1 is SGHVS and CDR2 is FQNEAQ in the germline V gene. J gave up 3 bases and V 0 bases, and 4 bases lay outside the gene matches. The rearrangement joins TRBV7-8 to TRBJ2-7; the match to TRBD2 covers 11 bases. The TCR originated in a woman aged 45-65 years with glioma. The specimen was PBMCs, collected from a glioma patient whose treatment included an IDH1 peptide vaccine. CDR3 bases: TGTGCCAGCAGCTTAGCGGTACTAGCGGGAGTCTACGAGCAGTACTTC. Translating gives CASSLAVLAGVYEQYF.